Described below is a single TCR beta chain sequence and its context. Its antigen is unknown. These data belong to a study of CXCR3-negative and CXCR3-positive naive CD8 T cells. Subsets of CD8+ T cells were each sorted in triplicate at approximately 300,000 cells apiece. Study outcomes and limitations: For memory CD8+ cells diversity was much lower, but both naive subsets had comparably high diversity. Naive subsets had comparable surface CD5; TCR strength was inferred from TRB CDR3 properties.

UMI-labeled 5' RACE TRB cDNA libraries were prepared from the cells. From its re-call of the 5' RACE reads, TCRdb lists each CDR3 protein once, without DNA. The sample's table shows roughly 48,000 distinct CDR3 sequences. From germline, CDR1 is SGHRS and CDR2 YFSETQ. The CDR3 loop spans 15 amino acids. The chain joins TRBV5-1 to TRBJ2-7; the TCRdb D gene call, TRBD1, has no DNA to confirm it. The TCR sequence derives from a human donor in good health. Some clones in this sample may be carry-over from other donors' samples. Sequenced input: memory CD8+ T cells from blood. The CDR3 reads CASSLYGGPSYEQYF.